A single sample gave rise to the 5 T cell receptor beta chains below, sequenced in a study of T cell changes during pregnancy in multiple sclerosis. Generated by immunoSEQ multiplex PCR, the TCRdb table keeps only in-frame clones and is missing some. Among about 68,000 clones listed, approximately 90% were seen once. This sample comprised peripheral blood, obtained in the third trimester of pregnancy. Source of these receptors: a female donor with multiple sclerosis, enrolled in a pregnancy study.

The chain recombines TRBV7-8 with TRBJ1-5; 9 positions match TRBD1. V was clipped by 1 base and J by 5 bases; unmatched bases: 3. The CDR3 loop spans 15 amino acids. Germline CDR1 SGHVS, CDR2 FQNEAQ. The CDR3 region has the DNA TGTGCCAGCAGCTTAGACGGGACAGGGTATCAGCCCCAGCATTTT. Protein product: CASSLDGTGYQPQHF. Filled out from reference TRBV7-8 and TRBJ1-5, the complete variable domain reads GAGVSQSPRYKVAKRGQDVALRCDPISGHVSLFWYQQALGQGPEFLTYFQNEAQLDKSGLPSDRFFAERPEGSVSTLKIQRTQQEDSAVYLCASSLDGTGYQPQHFGDGTRLSIL.

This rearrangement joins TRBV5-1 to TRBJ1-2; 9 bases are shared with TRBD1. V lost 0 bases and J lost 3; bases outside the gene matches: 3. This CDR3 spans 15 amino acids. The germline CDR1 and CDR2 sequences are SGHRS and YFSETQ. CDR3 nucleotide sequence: TGCGCCAGCAGCTTGGGGACAGGGGAGTACTATGGCTACACCTTC. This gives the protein CASSLGTGEYYGYTF.

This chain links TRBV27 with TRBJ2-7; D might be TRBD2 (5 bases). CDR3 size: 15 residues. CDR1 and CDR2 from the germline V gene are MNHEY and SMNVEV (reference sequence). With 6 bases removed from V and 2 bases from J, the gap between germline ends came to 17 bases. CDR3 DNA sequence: TGTGCCAGCAGCCCAGCGTCGGGGATCCCCTACGAGCAGTACTTC. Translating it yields CASSPASGIPYEQYF.

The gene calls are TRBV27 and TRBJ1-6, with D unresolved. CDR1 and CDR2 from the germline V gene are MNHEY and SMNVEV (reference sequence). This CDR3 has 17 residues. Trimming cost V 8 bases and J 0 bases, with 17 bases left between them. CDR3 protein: CASQLTRPSSYNSPLHF. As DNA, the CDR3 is TGTGCCAGCCAATTAACCCGACCTAGCTCCTATAATTCACCCCTCCACTTT.

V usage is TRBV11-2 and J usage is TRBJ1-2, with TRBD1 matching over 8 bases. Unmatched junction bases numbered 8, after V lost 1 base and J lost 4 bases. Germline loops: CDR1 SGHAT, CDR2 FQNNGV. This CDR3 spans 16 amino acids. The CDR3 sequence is CASSLADDRGFYGYTF. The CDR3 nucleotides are TGTGCCAGCAGCTTAGCGGACGACAGGGGTTTCTATGGCTACACCTTC.